Each of the 15 T cell receptor beta chains below was sequenced from the same sample in a study of blood T cell repertoires in COVID-19. The repertoire was sequenced with immunoSEQ multiplex PCR; TCRdb's copy has only in-frame clones and lacks some. The sample has nearly 100,000 clones, 65% to 90% seen once; the top ten hold approximately 1.7%. The sequenced material came from peripheral blood. These receptors all come from a man older than 75 with acute or convalescent COVID-19.

The chain recombines TRBV7-2 with TRBJ2-1; 9 bases are a match to TRBD2. Germline CDR1 is SGHTA and CDR2 is FQGNSA. V lost 3 bases, J lost 5 bases, and 5 bases stayed unmatched. This CDR3 has 15 residues. CDR3 residues: CASSLALAGHNEQFF. The CDR3 bases are TGTGCCAGCAGCTTGGCACTAGCGGGCCACAATGAGCAGTTCTTC.

The sample holds a few counts of this clone. The rearrangement uses TRBV28 and TRBJ1-5, with 9 bases lining up with TRBD1. V trimming: 4 bases; J trimming: 2 bases; junction bases outside the gene matches: 6. CDR1 and CDR2 from the germline V gene are MDHEN and SYDVKM. This CDR3 is 16 amino acids long. In DNA form, the CDR3 reads TGTGCCAGCAGTTCACCGGGACAGGGTGGCAATCAGCCCCAGCATTTT. Its translation: CASSSPGQGGNQPQHF.

This rearrangement joins TRBV2 to TRBJ1-4; perhaps TRBD1 as D (5 bases). Germline V gene lookup returns CDR1 SNHLY and CDR2 FYNNEI. This CDR3 spans 14 amino acids. The V end lost 7 bases, the J end lost 7 bases, and 16 bases lay between the germline ends. CDR3 nucleotide sequence: TGTGCCAGCAAGGGAGGGGCCAAGGTTGAAAAACTGTTTTTT. Its protein is CASKGGAKVEKLFF. The entire variable domain, with the rest obtained from reference TRBV2 and TRBJ1-4, is as follows: EPEVTQTPSHQVTQMGQEVILRCVPISNHLYFYWYRQILGQKVEFLVSFYNNEISEKSEIFDDQFSVERPDGSNFTLKIRSTKLEDSAMYFCASKGGAKVEKLFFGSGTQLSVL.

The chain couples TRBV18 to TRBJ1-5; D may be TRBD1 (5 bases). CDR3 length equals 14 residues. The V end was cut by 5 bases, the J end by 0 bases, with 8 bases between. Germline V gives CDR1 KGHSH, CDR2 LQKENI. CDR3 loop: CASSGQGSNQPQHF. Written as DNA, the CDR3 is TGTGCCAGCTCAGGGCAGGGTAGCAATCAGCCCCAGCATTTT.

The V and J genes are TRBV3-1 (or the pseudogene TRBV3-2) and TRBJ2-7; the D gene is possibly TRBD1 (5 bases). CDR1 is LGHDT and CDR2 is YNNKEL in the germline V gene (reference sequence). This CDR3 has 17 amino acids. V lost 0 bases and J 5 bases, leaving 20 bases between the germline ends. The CDR3 loop reads CASSQDLGDVLPHEQYF. The CDR3 DNA reads TGTGCCAGCAGCCAAGATTTAGGGGATGTCCTCCCTCACGAGCAGTACTTC.

The V gene is TRBV6-5, the J gene TRBJ2-1; D is ambiguous. The CDR3 is 14 residues long. CDR1 MNHEY and CDR2 SVGAGI come from the germline V gene. Trimming cost V 2 bases and J 2 bases, with 7 bases left between them. For the CDR3, the DNA is TGTGCCAGCAGTTACGCTACAGCCTACAATGAGCAGTTCTTC. Protein product: CASSYATAYNEQFF.

The V and J genes are TRBV11-1 and TRBJ2-1, with TRBD2 identical over 11 bases. Unmatched junction bases numbered 11, after V lost 4 bases and J lost 9 bases. The CDR3 contains 16 residues. CDR1 and CDR2 from the germline V gene are SGHAT and FQDESV (reference sequence). The CDR3 loop is CASSSRLLAGVGEQFF. DNA for the CDR3: TGTGCCAGCAGCTCCCGGTTACTAGCGGGAGTGGGTGAGCAGTTCTTC.

The rearrangement uses TRBV7-2 and TRBJ2-5; the D gene is possibly TRBD1 (6 bases). There are 14 residues in the CDR3. The V and J ends lost 3 bases and 3 bases respectively, with 11 bases between them. From germline, CDR1 is SGHTA and CDR2 FQGNSA. CDR3 nucleotide sequence: TGTGCCAGCAGCTTTCGTACAGGGAAAGAGACCCAGTACTTC. It yields the protein CASSFRTGKETQYF.

In its sample, this clone was seen once. V usage is TRBV19 and J usage is TRBJ1-4, with 7 positions matching TRBD1. CDR3 size: 13 residues. J lost 3 bases, V lost 8 bases, and 3 bases had no gene match. The V gene's germline CDR1 is LNHDA and CDR2 SQIVND (reference sequence). The CDR3 loop reads CASQQGANEKLFF. CDR3 DNA: TGTGCCAGTCAGCAGGGGGCTAATGAAAAACTGTTTTTT.

The chain carries TRBV29-1 and TRBJ1-2; 7 bases are shared with TRBD1. The CDR3 sequence is 13 residues long. The trim removed 3 bases at V and 5 bases at J, leaving 6 bases unmatched. Per the germline V gene, CDR1 is SQVTM and CDR2 is ANQGSEA. The CDR3 DNA is TGCAGCGTTGAGAATAGGACAGGTTATGGCTACACCTTC. Amino acids: CSVENRTGYGYTF.

A remark on this clone: Other DNA sequences of this sample code for an identical CDR3. The chain is built from TRBV2 and TRBJ1-2, with TRBD1 matching over 10 bases. Germline-derived CDR1 and CDR2 are SNHLY and FYNNEI. J gave up 6 bases and V 6 bases, and 7 bases lay outside the gene matches. This CDR3 comprises 14 residues. CDR3 loop: CASRRDRGQDGYTF. In nucleotides, the CDR3 is TGTGCCAGCAGGAGGGACAGGGGACAGGATGGCTACACCTTC.

The rearrangement uses TRBV7-3 and TRBJ2-7; 13 bases agree with TRBD2. Germline CDR1 reads SGHTA; CDR2 reads FQGTGA. The CDR3 spans 15 residues. Germline trimming cut 6 bases from V and 2 bases from J; bases unmatched to any gene: 4. The CDR3 region has the DNA TGTGCCAGCAGTCCCGGGACTAGCGGGGCCTACGAGCAGTACTTC. It is translated as CASSPGTSGAYEQYF.

The chain employs TRBV7-2 and TRBJ2-1, with TRBD1 matching over 10 bases. CDR1 is SGHTA and CDR2 is FQGNSA in the germline V gene. V gave up 5 bases and J gave up 0 bases; unmatched junction bases: 10. The CDR3 extends over 18 amino acids. The DNA for the CDR3 is TGTGCCAGCAGCCTGGTAGACAGGGGGCAGAGCTCCTACAATGAGCAGTTCTTC. Its translation: CASSLVDRGQSSYNEQFF. Complete variable domain (other parts from reference TRBV7-2 and TRBJ2-1): GAGVSQSPSNKVTEKGKDVELRCDPISGHTALYWYRQSLGQGLEFLIYFQGNSAPDKSGLPSDRFSAERTGGSVSTLTIQRTQQEDSAVYLCASSLVDRGQSSYNEQFFGPGTRLTVL.

This chain joins TRBV7-3 and TRBJ2-2, with unresolved D. Germline lookup yields CDR1 SGHTA and CDR2 FQGTGA. The CDR3 sequence is 13 residues long. Trimming took 3 bases from V and 2 from J, leaving 4 bases between them. The chain's CDR3 is CASSFLNTGELFF. CDR3 in DNA: TGTGCCAGCAGCTTCCTAAACACCGGGGAGCTGTTTTTT.

The chain uses TRBV18 and TRBJ1-1, with 7 nucleotides matching TRBD1. CDR1 and CDR2 from the germline V gene are KGHSH and LQKENI. Losses at the gene ends were 6 bases for V and 1 base for J; bases not matched to a gene: 5. The CDR3 consists of 14 residues. CDR3: CASSLGQSNTEAFF. In DNA form, the CDR3 reads TGTGCCAGCTCCCTGGGACAGTCGAACACTGAAGCTTTCTTT.